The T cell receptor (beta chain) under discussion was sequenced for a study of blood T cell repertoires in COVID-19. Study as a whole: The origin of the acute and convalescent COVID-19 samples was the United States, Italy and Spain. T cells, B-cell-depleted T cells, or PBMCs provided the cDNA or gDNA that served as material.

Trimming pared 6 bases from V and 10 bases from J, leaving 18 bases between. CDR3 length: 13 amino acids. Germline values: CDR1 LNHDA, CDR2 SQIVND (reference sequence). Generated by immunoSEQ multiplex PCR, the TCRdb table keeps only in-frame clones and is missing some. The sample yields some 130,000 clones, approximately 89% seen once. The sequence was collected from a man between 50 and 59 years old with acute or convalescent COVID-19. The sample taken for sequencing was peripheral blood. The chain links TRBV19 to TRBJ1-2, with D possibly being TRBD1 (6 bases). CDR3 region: CASRPSGVNDYTF. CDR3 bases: TGTGCCAGTAGACCCTCAGGGGTAAACGACTACACCTTC.